This T cell receptor (beta chain) was sequenced for a study of CD8 T cells in ankylosing spondylitis. The study's findings and limits: There was reportedly significant enrichment of clones that were disease-linked in matched ankylosing spondylitis synovial fluid. Earlier studies detected some motif variants in reactive arthritis synovial fluid and blood. Blood from ankylosing spondylitis patients appeared to carry a characteristic roughly 8-variant TCR beta motif.

The ends lost 1 base at V and 4 bases at J; junction bases unmatched: 3. This CDR3 contains 14 residues. Germline V gene lookup returns CDR1 DFQATT and CDR2 SNEGSKA (reference sequence). Details on this clonotype: Its matching antigen is unknown.

TCRdb recomputed calls from the 5' RACE reads with MiXCR, one row per CDR3 protein. Of 700,000 or so distinct CDR3 sequences in the sample, around 19% are singletons; the top ten hold about 19%. The V gene is TRBV20-1, the J gene TRBJ2-7, with 11 nucleotides matching TRBD2. This TCR was sampled from a male donor with ankylosing spondylitis. Sequencing was carried out using blood, either unsorted or a sorted T cell fraction (not recorded which). DNA for the CDR3: TGCAGTGCTAGAGGGACTAGCGGGCCTTACGAGCAGTACTTC. The encoded protein is CSARGTSGPYEQYF.